These 32 T cell receptor beta chains were sequenced from one sample in a study of blood T cell repertoires in COVID-19. Profiled with immunoSEQ multiplex PCR; TCRdb holds only in-frame clones, not every one. The sample contains approximately 110,000 clones, approximately 85% of which appear only once. The sample taken for sequencing was peripheral blood. The receptors derive from a woman aged 60-75 years with COVID-19, enrolled during active disease.

The CDR3 DNA follows: TGCGCCAGCAGCTTGGTCGGAGGAGGAGAGACCCAGTACTTC. As protein: CASSLVGGGETQYF. V gene TRBV5-1 combines with J gene TRBJ2-5; D might be TRBD2 (5 bases). The CDR3 contains 14 residues. V lost 0 bases to trimming and J lost 4 bases, with 10 bases between them. Germline lookup yields CDR1 SGHRS and CDR2 YFSETQ.

In this sample, this clone turned up a few times. This chain connects TRBV4-2 to TRBJ2-7, with D possibly being TRBD1 (8 bases). The germline V gene has CDR1 LGHNA and CDR2 YNFKEQ. With 11 bases removed from V and 5 bases from J, the gap between germline ends came to 22 bases. The CDR3 length is 14 residues. DNA of the CDR3: TGTGCCGCGGGGGCGGACAGGGAGGGGCACGAGCAGTACTTC. This encodes CAAGADREGHEQYF.

This clone was observed a few times. This chain connects TRBV5-1 to TRBJ2-3; 7 bases are shared with TRBD1. The CDR3 is made up of 14 amino acids. Germline V gene sequence: CDR1 SGHRS, CDR2 YFSETQ. J lost 5 bases, V lost 4 bases, and 7 bases had no gene match. This CDR3 is CASSQLTGRDTQYF. The CDR3 DNA sequence: TGCGCCAGCAGCCAGCTGACAGGGAGAGATACGCAGTATTTT.

The CDR3 loop reads CASKSGTSTDTQYF. The DNA for the CDR3 is TGCGCCAGCAAGAGCGGGACTAGCACAGATACGCAGTATTTT. V is TRBV10-2 and J is TRBJ2-3; 7 nucleotides match TRBD2. From germline, CDR1 is WSHSY and CDR2 SAAADI. J was trimmed by 0 bases and V by 7 bases; bases with no gene match: 4. The CDR3 extends over 14 amino acids.

This clone was detected only a few times. V usage is TRBV2 and J usage is TRBJ1-5, with 7 bases fitting TRBD1. The CDR3 has 15 amino acids. Germline loops: CDR1 SNHLY, CDR2 FYNNEI. V shed 6 bases and J 0 bases; nucleotides not matched to a gene: 5. CDR3 sequence: CASREQGSSNQPQHF. As DNA, the CDR3 is TGTGCCAGCAGAGAACAGGGGAGTAGCAATCAGCCCCAGCATTTT.

The V and J genes are TRBV6-5 and TRBJ2-5; TRBD2 agrees at 11 bases. The CDR3 has 16 amino acids. CDR1 and CDR2 from the germline V gene are MNHEY and SVGAGI. Trimming took 2 bases from V and 1 from J; bases not matched to a gene: 3. CDR3 residues: CASSYGTSGGQETQYF. Here the CDR3 DNA reads TGTGCCAGCAGTTACGGGACTAGCGGAGGCCAAGAGACCCAGTACTTC.

This chain links TRBV25-1 with TRBJ1-1; TRBD1 is a possible D gene (6 bases). V lost 4 bases and J lost 4, with 13 bases in between. The CDR3 is 14 amino acids. Germline V gene sequence: CDR1 MGHDK, CDR2 SYGVNS. In nucleotides, the CDR3 is TGTGCCAGCAGTGGGTGGGGAGGGGGCACTGAAGCTTTCTTT. The encoded protein is CASSGWGGGTEAFF.

J is TRBJ1-2 and V is TRBV15; the D gene is possibly TRBD1 (6 bases). Germline V lookup: CDR1 LNHNV, CDR2 YYDKDF (reference sequence). The length of the CDR3 is 14 residues. V was shortened by 0 bases and J by 3 bases, with 8 bases between the two germline ends. The CDR3 sequence: CATSRDRQDYGYTF. CDR3 coding DNA: TGTGCCACCAGCAGAGATCGACAGGACTATGGCTACACCTTC.

This chain uses TRBV27 with TRBJ2-7; D might be TRBD1 (5 bases). The V gene's germline CDR1 is MNHEY and CDR2 SMNVEV (reference sequence). Trimming cost V 5 bases and J 0 bases, with 11 bases left between them. The CDR3 has 14 residues. The CDR3 DNA follows: TGTGCCAGCAGTACCTTGGACACCTCCTACGAGCAGTACTTC. Its protein product is CASSTLDTSYEQYF.

This clone was observed a single time. The chain recombines TRBV18 with TRBJ2-7; TRBD1 matches 9 bases. V shed 6 bases and J 5 bases; nucleotides not matched to a gene: 8. The CDR3 totals 14 residues. Germline CDR1 is KGHSH and CDR2 is LQKENI. CDR3 sequence reads: CASSLRDREDEQYF. DNA of the CDR3: TGTGCCAGCTCCCTCCGGGACAGGGAAGACGAGCAGTACTTC. Full variable domain (remainder filled in from reference TRBV18 and TRBJ2-7): NAGVMQNPRHLVRRRGQEARLRCSPMKGHSHVYWYRQLPEEGLKFMVYLQKENIIDESGMPKERFSAEFPKEGPSILRIQQVVRGDSAAYFCASSLRDREDEQYFGPGTRLTVT.

The chain links TRBV7-9 to TRBJ2-5; tentatively, D is TRBD2 (5 bases). The CDR3 is made up of 13 amino acids. The V end was cut by 5 bases, the J end by 5 bases, with 12 bases between. Germline-derived CDR1 and CDR2 are SEHNR and FQNEAQ (reference sequence). Written as DNA, the CDR3 is TGTGCCAGCAGCCGCGGGCAGATGGAGACCCAGTACTTC. Its translation: CASSRGQMETQYF.

The gene calls are TRBV6-5 and TRBJ2-3, with 9 bases lining up with TRBD2. The trim removed 2 bases at V and 6 bases at J, leaving 9 bases unmatched. The germline CDR1 and CDR2 sequences are MNHEY and SVGAGI. The CDR3 has 16 amino acids. CDR3 sequence reads: CASSYSGGFDWDTQYF. Written as DNA, the CDR3 is TGTGCCAGCAGTTACAGCGGGGGGTTCGATTGGGATACGCAGTATTTT.

As for this clone: An end of the junction does not agree with germline; a read error may underlie this. The chain is built from TRBV7-7 and TRBJ2-7; 10 bases line up with TRBD2. There are 13 residues in the CDR3. Looked up from germline, CDR1 is SSHAT and CDR2 is FNYEAQ (reference sequence). The CDR3 nucleotides read TGTGCTAGCAGCTTGGGGACTAGCGAGGAGCAGTACTTC. This gives the protein CASSLGTSEEQYF.

CDR3 nucleotides: TGTGCCAGCAGCTTAGACGTTTTCGGGCAAGAGACCCAGTACTTC. Residues: CASSLDVFGQETQYF. The rearrangement links TRBV11-2 to TRBJ2-5; D is unresolved. V lost 0 bases and J 2 bases, leaving 10 bases between the germline ends. Germline V gives CDR1 SGHAT, CDR2 FQNNGV. The CDR3 runs 15 residues.

The V gene is TRBV7-2, the J gene TRBJ1-5; 8 bases match TRBD1. Germline CDR1 is SGHTA and CDR2 is FQGNSA. The CDR3 has 15 amino acids. Trimming removed 3 bases from V and 3 bases from J; junction bases left unmatched: 4. CDR3 amino acids: CASSFTGGINQPQHF. In DNA form, the CDR3 reads TGTGCCAGCAGCTTTACAGGGGGTATCAATCAGCCCCAGCATTTT.

This clone was picked up one time. The rearrangement joins TRBV6-5 to TRBJ2-3, with 7 bases that match TRBD1. The V gene end was trimmed by 0 bases and the J gene end by 4 bases; junction bases not matched to a gene: 4. This CDR3 region has 15 residues. The germline CDR1 and CDR2 sequences are MNHEY and SVGAGI. The DNA for the CDR3 is TGTGCCAGCAGTTACTCCCAGGGGGTGGCAGATACGCAGTATTTT. Protein product: CASSYSQGVADTQYF.

The chain combines TRBV10-1 with TRBJ1-5; D ambiguous. Trimming removed 7 bases from V and 10 bases from J, with 17 bases in between. Looked up from germline, CDR1 is WNHNN and CDR2 is SYGVQD (reference sequence). CDR3 length equals 13 residues. DNA for the CDR3: TGCGCCAGCAAGGTGGCAGGCTTTCAACCCCAGCATTTT. Its protein is CASKVAGFQPQHF.

The genes are TRBV7-9 and TRBJ1-1, with 7 bases matching TRBD1. The ends lost 7 bases at V and 0 bases at J; junction bases unmatched: 14. CDR1 is SEHNR and CDR2 is FQNEAQ in the germline V gene (reference sequence). The CDR3 has 17 amino acids. The CDR3 DNA is TGTGCCAGCATGGGCCTAGAGACAGGGCACATGAACACTGAAGCTTTCTTT. Amino acids: CASMGLETGHMNTEAFF. Together with reference TRBV7-9 and TRBJ1-1, the CDR3 gives the full variable domain: DTGVSQNPRHKITKRGQNVTFRCDPISEHNRLYWYRQTLGQGPEFLTYFQNEAQLEKSRLLSDRFSAERPKGSFSTLEIQRTEQGDSAMYLCASMGLETGHMNTEAFFGQGTRLTVV.

This rearrangement joins TRBV12-3 or TRBV12-4 to TRBJ1-1; D unclear. This CDR3 has 13 amino acids. V shed 5 bases and J shed 1 base, with 8 bases lying between them. The CDR3 region has the DNA TGTGCCAGCAGTCTGGAGGGGAACACTGAAGCTTTCTTT. It encodes CASSLEGNTEAFF.

Comments on this clone: A junction boundary mismatches the germline segment, possibly from a read error. The chain carries TRBV12-3 or TRBV12-4 and TRBJ1-1; D gene ambiguous. The CDR3 contains 13 residues. The CDR3 coding sequence is TGTGCCAGCAGTCCCACGATTTTTCCCGGGAGTACCTTT. Translating it yields CASSPTIFPGSTF.

The V and J genes are TRBV4-1 and TRBJ2-2; tentative D call: TRBD1 (5 bases). Trimming removed 0 bases from V and 6 bases from J, with 11 bases in between. This CDR3 spans 15 amino acids. Germline lookup yields CDR1 MGHRA and CDR2 YSYEKL. CDR3 amino acids: CASSQDIGVPGELFF. The CDR3, as DNA: TGCGCCAGCAGCCAAGATATAGGGGTCCCCGGGGAGCTGTTTTTT.

This rearrangement joins TRBV6-5 to TRBJ1-2; a possible D gene is TRBD1 (6 bases). The V gene lost 7 bases and the J gene lost 4 bases, with 16 bases spanning the gap. CDR3 length equals 14 residues. Germline-derived CDR1 and CDR2 are MNHEY and SVGAGI. DNA for the CDR3: TGTGCCAGCACCAGACAGGAAGACCTCTATGGCTACACCTTC. The encoded protein is CASTRQEDLYGYTF.

V usage is TRBV30 and J usage is TRBJ2-7; D may be TRBD1 (7 bases). Germline V gene lookup returns CDR1 GTSNPN and CDR2 SVGIG (reference sequence). CDR3 length equals 13 residues. Trimming took 2 bases from V and 3 from J, leaving 11 bases between them. CDR3 sequence: CAWSSQGGYEQYF. CDR3 DNA: TGTGCCTGGAGTAGTCAGGGGGGCTACGAGCAGTACTTC.

V gene TRBV5-4 combines with J gene TRBJ2-4, with D possibly matching TRBD2 (7 bases). This CDR3 comprises 16 residues. CDR1 is SGHNT, CDR2 YYREEE, per germline (reference sequence). With 4 bases removed from V and 5 bases from J, the gap between germline ends came to 19 bases. CDR3 sequence reads: CASSLTLGGEENIQYF. The CDR3 DNA reads TGTGCCAGCAGCCTAACCTTAGGGGGGGAGGAAAACATTCAGTACTTC. Using reference TRBV5-4 and TRBJ2-4 for the parts outside the CDR3, the full variable domain is ETGVTQSPTHLIKTRGQQVTLRCSSQSGHNTVSWYQQALGQGPQFIFQYYREEENGRGNFPPRFSGLQFPNYSSELNVNALELDDSALYLCASSLTLGGEENIQYFGAGTRLSVL.

This chain uses TRBV5-1 with TRBJ1-1, with 7 bases identical to TRBD1. From germline, CDR1 is SGHRS and CDR2 YFSETQ. The CDR3 loop spans 14 amino acids. Trimming cost V 4 bases and J 3 bases; bases outside gene matches: 6. In nucleotides, the CDR3 is TGCGCCAGCAGCACCAGGGGGTTGGACACTGAAGCTTTCTTT. Translating it yields CASSTRGLDTEAFF. The whole variable domain, filled in from reference TRBV5-1 and TRBJ1-1, reads KAGVTQTPRYLIKTRGQQVTLSCSPISGHRSVSWYQQTPGQGLQFLFEYFSETQRNKGNFPGRFSGRQFSNSRSEMNVSTLELGDSALYLCASSTRGLDTEAFFGQGTRLTVV.

This clone has only one observation. The genes are TRBV28 and TRBJ1-4; 9 bases agree with TRBD1. Trimming at V came to 6 bases and at J to 3 bases, leaving 14 bases not matched to a gene. CDR3 length: 18 residues. Germline-derived CDR1 and CDR2 are MDHEN and SYDVKM. Here the CDR3 DNA reads TGTGCCAGCAGCTCCCTCGGACAGGGGCTATTATCTAATGAAAAACTGTTTTTT. It encodes CASSSLGQGLLSNEKLFF.

The rearrangement joins TRBV19 to TRBJ1-4, with 9 bases aligning to TRBD1. V dropped 6 bases and J dropped 0; count of bases not matched to a gene: 5. This CDR3 has 16 residues. Germline-derived CDR1 and CDR2 are LNHDA and SQIVND (reference sequence). DNA for the CDR3: TGTGCCAGTAGCGGACAGGGGCGATCAACTAATGAAAAACTGTTTTTT. Amino acid sequence: CASSGQGRSTNEKLFF.

The chain recombines TRBV2 with TRBJ2-7; TRBD2 is a possible D gene (6 bases). Trimming removed 5 bases from V and 1 base from J, with 12 bases in between. The CDR3 covers 14 residues. In germline, CDR1 is SNHLY, CDR2 FYNNEI. The CDR3 coding sequence is TGTGCCAGCAGTATTAGCGGCGCGTCCTACGAGCAGTACTTC. It codes for CASSISGASYEQYF.

The chain couples TRBV20-1 to TRBJ2-1; 12 bases line up with TRBD1. Germline trimming cut 3 bases from V and 5 bases from J; bases unmatched to any gene: 8. The germline CDR1 and CDR2 sequences are DFQATT and SNEGSKA (reference sequence). The CDR3 totals 16 residues. The DNA of the CDR3 is TGCAGTGCTAGTGGGAGGGGACAGGGGGCCCACAATGAGCAGTTCTTC. Encoded protein: CSASGRGQGAHNEQFF.

This clone was detected only once. J is TRBJ1-1 and V is TRBV15, with D unresolved. Germline V lookup: CDR1 LNHNV, CDR2 YYDKDF (reference sequence). The CDR3 contains 15 residues. Trimming cost V 1 base and J 5 bases, with 14 bases left between them. Here the CDR3 DNA reads TGTGCCACCAGCAGAGCCCGGGGTGGTCATACTGAAGCTTTCTTT. Its translation is CATSRARGGHTEAFF. Full variable domain (outside the CDR3, taken from reference TRBV15 and TRBJ1-1): DAMVIQNPRYQVTQFGKPVTLSCSQTLNHNVMYWYQQKSSQAPKLLFHYYDKDFNNEADTPDNFQSRRPNTSFCFLDIRSPGLGDTAMYLCATSRARGGHTEAFFGQGTRLTVV.

The CDR3: CASSSQGGGNQPQHF. The CDR3 nucleotides are TGTGCCAGCAGCTCGCAGGGAGGTGGCAATCAGCCCCAGCATTTT. The chain joins TRBV6-5 to TRBJ1-5; possibly TRBD1 for D (5 bases). Germline-derived CDR1 and CDR2 are MNHEY and SVGAGI. The CDR3 extends over 15 amino acids. V lost 6 bases and J lost 2, with 14 bases in between.

The rearrangement links TRBV18 to TRBJ1-2; 7 nucleotides align to TRBD1. J lost 12 bases, V lost 1 base, and 8 bases had no gene match. Germline V lookup: CDR1 KGHSH, CDR2 LQKENI. CDR3 size: 13 residues. The CDR3, as DNA: TGTGCCAGCTCACCACGAGGGGGCGAGGTGAACACCTTC. This translates into CASSPRGGEVNTF.